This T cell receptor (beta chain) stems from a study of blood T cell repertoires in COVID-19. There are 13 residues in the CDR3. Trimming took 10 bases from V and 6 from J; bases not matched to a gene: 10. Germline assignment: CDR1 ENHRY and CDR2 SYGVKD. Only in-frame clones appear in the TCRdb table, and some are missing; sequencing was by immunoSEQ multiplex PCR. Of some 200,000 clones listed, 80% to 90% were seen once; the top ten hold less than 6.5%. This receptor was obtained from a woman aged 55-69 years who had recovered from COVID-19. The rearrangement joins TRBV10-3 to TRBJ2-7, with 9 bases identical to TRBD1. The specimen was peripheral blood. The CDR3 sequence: CATGDRDRAEQYF. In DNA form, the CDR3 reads TGTGCCACGGGGGACAGGGATAGGGCCGAGCAGTACTTC.